The next 21 T cell receptor beta chains were all read from a single sample in a study of human T cells and chemical hapten exposure. Time point of the sample: patch test 3, about 24 weeks after DPC sensitization. Treatment described: therapeutic diphenylcyclopropenone sensitization with weekly scalp DPC. Extraction yielded total RNA from whole blood (unfractionated). TCRdb fed the RACE reads into MiXCR, producing one record per CDR3 protein. The sample has over 30,000 distinct CDR3 sequences, over 7.5% seen once. Sequencing was performed on whole blood, taken in connection with sensitization to the hapten diphenylcyclopropenone (DPC). These receptors were obtained from a man aged 50 to 59 with alopecia areata. Some clones in this sample may be carry-over from other donors' samples.

The V and J genes are TRBV12-3 or TRBV12-4 and TRBJ1-1; 7 nucleotides match TRBD1. V shed 8 bases, J shed 11 bases, and the junction held 14 bases outside the gene matches. The CDR3 runs to 13 residues. CDR3 sequence: CASQEGQIAHAFF. For the CDR3, the DNA is TGTGCCAGCCAAGAGGGACAGATTGCACACGCTTTCTTT.

This rearrangement joins TRBV7-6 to TRBJ1-4; possible D gene TRBD1, 5 bases. The CDR3 has 14 amino acids. Trimming took 3 bases from V and 7 from J, leaving 12 bases between them. Germline V gene data show CDR1 as SGHVS and CDR2 as FNYEAQ. The CDR3 coding sequence is TGTGCCAGCAGCTTCGGGCAGGGAAGTGAAAAACTGTTTTTT. It specifies CASSFGQGSEKLFF.

The chain has TRBV7-6 and TRBJ2-2; TRBD1 is a possible D gene (6 bases). V shed 2 bases and J shed 3 bases, with 16 bases lying between them. Germline V gene data show CDR1 as SGHVS and CDR2 as FNYEAQ. The CDR3 extends over 17 amino acids. The DNA for the CDR3 is TGTGCCAGCAGCTTATACCCAGGGGTAATGGACACCGGGGAGCTGTTTTTT. This gives the protein CASSLYPGVMDTGELFF.

This clonotype has a count of ten or more. The rearrangement joins TRBV20-1 to TRBJ2-2, with 13 bases identical to TRBD2. Germline lookup yields CDR1 DFQATT and CDR2 SNEGSKA (reference sequence). The CDR3 contains 15 residues. V lost 6 bases and J lost 5; bases outside the gene matches: 6. The CDR3 reads CSAAPGLAGTGELFF. In DNA form, the CDR3 reads TGCAGTGCCGCTCCGGGACTAGCGGGAACCGGGGAGCTGTTTTTT.

This chain joins TRBV29-1 and TRBJ1-1, with D unresolved. Looked up from germline, CDR1 is SQVTM and CDR2 is ANQGSEA. The CDR3 consists of 15 residues. V lost 0 bases and J lost 0, with 11 bases in between. CDR3 DNA: TGCAGCGTTGAAGATCTCTTGACAATGAACACTGAAGCTTTCTTT. This encodes CSVEDLLTMNTEAFF.

This clonotype was counted a few times. This chain connects TRBV29-1 to TRBJ2-1; D is unresolved. The germline V gene has CDR1 SQVTM and CDR2 ANQGSEA. The V end lost 5 bases, the J end lost 5 bases, and 7 bases lay between the germline ends. CDR3 length: 11 amino acids. The CDR3, as DNA: TGCAGCGTTAGTTCACACAATGAGCAGTTCTTC. Encoded protein: CSVSSHNEQFF.

This clonotype was found many times. The rearrangement links TRBV6-6 to TRBJ2-1; TRBD2 aligns across 8 bases. The CDR3 is 17 residues long. Germline V gene sequence: CDR1 MNHNY, CDR2 SVGAGI (reference sequence). Trimming cost V 4 bases and J 0 bases; bases outside gene matches: 8. The CDR3 region is CASSSKRETYSYNEQFF. The CDR3 nucleotides are TGTGCCAGCAGTTCAAAGCGGGAGACTTACTCCTACAATGAGCAGTTCTTC.

In its sample, this clonotype was seen a few times. The chain recombines TRBV3-1 with TRBJ2-7, with 9 bases that match TRBD2. CDR3 length: 15 amino acids. The junction had 6 bases not matched to a gene; V was cut back by 3 bases and J by 3 bases. From germline, CDR1 is LGHDT and CDR2 YNNKEL (reference sequence). Here the CDR3 DNA reads TGTGCCAGCAGCCAGGGACTAGCCGCCCTCTACGAGCAGTACTTC. It is translated as CASSQGLAALYEQYF.

This clonotype was counted ten times or more. The chain combines TRBV5-4 with TRBJ1-2; D possibly corresponds to TRBD1 (6 bases). The V and J ends lost 6 bases and 8 bases respectively, with 17 bases between them. Looked up from germline, CDR1 is SGHNT and CDR2 is YYREEE (reference sequence). The CDR3 consists of 13 residues. CDR3 DNA sequence: TGTGCCAGCACCCTGAGGGGGGCCGAGGGCTACACCTTC. This sequence encodes CASTLRGAEGYTF.

The V call is TRBV20-1, the J call TRBJ2-3; TRBD2 matches 8 bases. V dropped 7 bases and J dropped 3; count of bases not matched to a gene: 3. CDR3 length equals 12 residues. The germline gives CDR1 DFQATT, CDR2 SNEGSKA (reference sequence). In DNA form, the CDR3 reads TGCAGTGGGGTAGCGGGGACAGATACGCAGTATTTT. This encodes CSGVAGTDTQYF.

The V gene is TRBV20-1, the J gene TRBJ2-1; 7 bases are shared with TRBD2. CDR3 length equals 16 residues. Germline V gene sequence: CDR1 DFQATT, CDR2 SNEGSKA (reference sequence). Losses at the gene ends were 6 bases for V and 0 bases for J; bases not matched to a gene: 11. The CDR3 loop reads CSAEGPSGSSYNEQFF. The CDR3, as DNA: TGCAGTGCGGAAGGGCCTAGCGGTAGCTCCTACAATGAGCAGTTCTTC.

In this sample, this clonotype turned up many times. The J gene is TRBJ2-7, the V gene TRBV6-1, with 13 nucleotides matching TRBD2. Germline trimming cut 6 bases from V and 4 bases from J; bases unmatched to any gene: 3. The CDR3 extends over 14 amino acids. Germline V gene data show CDR1 as MNHNS and CDR2 as SASEGT. The CDR3 DNA sequence: TGTGCCAGCAGCGGACTAGCGGGGGCATACGAGCAGTACTTC. Its protein product is CASSGLAGAYEQYF.

Only a few counts were recorded for this clonotype. This chain connects TRBV5-4 to TRBJ2-1, with TRBD2 matching over 11 bases. Trimming took 2 bases from V and 10 from J; bases not matched to a gene: 8. Germline CDR1 SGHNT, CDR2 YYREEE (reference sequence). This CDR3 has 15 amino acids. The CDR3 loop is CASSLGTSGPSEQFF. The CDR3 bases are TGTGCCAGCAGCTTAGGGACTAGCGGACCATCCGAGCAGTTCTTC.

The J gene is TRBJ1-1, the V gene TRBV29-1; D is unclear. CDR1 SQVTM and CDR2 ANQGSEA come from the germline V gene. This CDR3 spans 11 amino acids. V shed 4 bases and J shed 9 bases, with 12 bases lying between them. The CDR3 DNA follows: TGCAGCGTTGCTTCTTCAGACAAAGCTTTCTTT. Protein: CSVASSDKAFF.

This clonotype was observed a handful of times. This chain links TRBV6-2 or TRBV6-3 with TRBJ1-1, with D unresolved. V dropped 6 bases and J dropped 5 bases, with 19 bases sitting between them. This CDR3 contains 15 residues. Per germline, CDR1 MNHEY and CDR2 SVGEGT. The CDR3 is CASSSRVSLGTEAFF. CDR3 nucleotide sequence: TGTGCCAGCAGCTCCCGTGTTAGTCTGGGGACTGAAGCTTTCTTT.

The V and J genes are TRBV5-1 and TRBJ2-1, with D perhaps matching TRBD1 (6 bases). V was cut by 1 base and J by 8 bases, with 10 bases left in between. Germline V gene sequence: CDR1 SGHRS, CDR2 YFSETQ. The CDR3 runs to 13 residues. The CDR3 protein is CASSLRGFDEQFF. The CDR3 DNA reads as TGCGCCAGCAGCTTGAGGGGGTTCGATGAGCAGTTCTTC.

This clonotype was seen ten or more times. The rearrangement links TRBV12-3 or TRBV12-4 to TRBJ2-4; the D call may be TRBD1 or TRBD2 (5 bases each). The CDR3 has 11 amino acids. Trimming cost V 2 bases and J 10 bases, with 6 bases left between them. DNA of the CDR3: TGTGCCAGCAGTTTATGGGGGATTCAGTACTTC. Its protein is CASSLWGIQYF.

In regard to this clonotype: With a much larger clone just one base away, this may be a read error. The rearrangement joins TRBV27 to TRBJ2-1; tentatively, D is TRBD2 (6 bases). Germline V lookup: CDR1 MNHEY, CDR2 SMNVEV (reference sequence). This CDR3 is 14 amino acids long. With 2 bases removed from V and 7 bases from J, the gap between germline ends came to 12 bases. CDR3 sequence reads: CASSLTWRGNEQFF. The CDR3 DNA reads as TGTGCCAGCAGTTTAACTTGGAGGGGTAATGAGCAGTTCTTC.

This clonotype was found many times. The rearrangement joins TRBV3-1 to TRBJ2-1; D may correspond to TRBD1 or TRBD2 (5 bases each). Trimming cost V 0 bases and J 10 bases, with 13 bases left between them. Per the germline V gene, CDR1 is LGHDT and CDR2 is YNNKEL (reference sequence). This CDR3 region has 14 residues. Here the CDR3 reads CASSQDPGPVEQFF. CDR3 coding DNA: TGTGCCAGCAGCCAAGATCCGGGACCAGTAGAGCAGTTCTTC.

This clonotype was observed many times. The CDR3 region has the DNA TGTGCCAGCAGTTTTGGGACTACCCGTGGTCACAATGAGCAGTTCTTC. Its translation: CASSFGTTRGHNEQFF. The chain carries TRBV12-3 or TRBV12-4 and TRBJ2-1; 7 bases are shared with TRBD2. The CDR3 sequence is 16 residues long. J gave up 5 bases and V 3 bases, and 10 bases lay outside the gene matches.

This clonotype has only a few counts. This chain links TRBV28 with TRBJ2-3; 11 bases match TRBD2. The CDR3 length is 16 residues. Trimming at V came to 5 bases and at J to 2 bases, leaving 6 bases not matched to a gene. Germline values: CDR1 MDHEN, CDR2 SYDVKM. The CDR3 coding sequence is TGTGCCAGCAGTCTTAGCGGGAGGGCCCCCACAGATACGCAGTATTTT. Its translation is CASSLSGRAPTDTQYF.